A selection of T cell receptor beta chains follows, all from one sample in a study of OX40 agonist ivuxolimab in advanced cancers. Only in-frame clones appear in the TCRdb table, and some are missing; sequencing was by immunoSEQ multiplex PCR. The table includes about 160,000 clones, roughly 94% detected once. The source was CD4+ or CD8+ T cells sorted from blood, collected in a trial of the OX40 agonist ivuxolimab. The receptors were sampled from an adult with an advanced solid tumor such as melanoma, head and neck, liver or kidney cancer. Each CDR3 is given with its conserved first and last residue. A D gene is named only where the DNA matches it firmly. Clone size, where shown, is once, few, many, or a class for clones that have expanded.

>NA|TRBJ2-5|14|TRBD1|TRBV6-1
CASSDPDRVRPQYF
TGTGCCAGCAGTGACCCGGACAGGGTAAGGCCCCAGTACTTC
>NA|TRBJ2-7|15|TRBD2|TRBV4-1
CASSRGLVLNYEQYF
TGCGCCAGCAGCCGAGGACTAGTGCTAAACTACGAGCAGTACTTC
>NA|TRBJ2-5|13|NA|TRBV30
CAWSTPQRETQYF
TGTGCCTGGAGTACCCCGCAGAGGGAGACCCAGTACTTC
>NA|TRBJ2-5|15|TRBD2|TRBV9
CASSVWAGEGETQYF
TGTGCCAGCAGCGTTTGGGCGGGAGAGGGGGAGACCCAGTACTTC
>few|TRBJ2-7|11|NA|TRBV14
CASSQAYEQYF
TGTGCCAGCAGCCAAGCGTACGAGCAGTACTTC
>NA|TRBJ2-7|15|NA|TRBV28
CASSLADIHSYEQYF
TGTGCCAGCAGTTTAGCGGACATACACTCCTACGAGCAGTACTTC
>NA|TRBJ2-1|15|NA|TRBV28
CASSQAGSSYNEQFF
TGTGCCAGCAGTCAGGCCGGGAGCTCCTACAATGAGCAGTTCTTC
>NA|TRBJ1-6|16|NA|TRBV7-9
CASSPFERMYNSPLHF
TGTGCCAGCAGCCCCTTCGAGCGGATGTATAATTCACCCCTCCACTTT
>NA|TRBJ2-7|14|NA|TRBV4-1
CASSQSLGGYEQYF
TGCGCCAGCAGCCAATCGTTAGGAGGGTACGAGCAGTACTTC
>NA|TRBJ1-1|14|TRBD1|TRBV5-1
CASSSQGVNTEAFF
TGCGCCAGCAGCTCACAGGGGGTCAACACTGAAGCTTTCTTT
>NA|TRBJ1-1|17|TRBD1|TRBV5-1
CASSASGTGRANTEAFF
TGCGCCAGCAGCGCATCCGGGACAGGGAGGGCGAACACTGAAGCTTTCTTT
>NA|TRBJ2-7|16|NA|TRBV27
CASSLSRTGSSYEQYF
TGTGCCAGCAGTTTATCGAGAACGGGTAGCTCCTACGAGCAGTACTTC
>once|TRBJ2-7|17|TRBD1|TRBV27
CASMPKLGQGTSYEQYF
TGTGCCAGCATGCCCAAATTGGGACAGGGGACATCCTACGAGCAGTACTTC
>NA|TRBJ2-2|13|TRBD1|TRBV11-3
CASKGAATGELFF
TGTGCCAGCAAGGGGGCTGCCACCGGGGAGCTGTTTTTT
>few|TRBJ2-7|16|TRBD1|TRBV30
CAQTGAWKTGFFEQYF
TGTGCCCAGACTGGGGCATGGAAGACAGGGTTTTTTGAGCAGTACTTC